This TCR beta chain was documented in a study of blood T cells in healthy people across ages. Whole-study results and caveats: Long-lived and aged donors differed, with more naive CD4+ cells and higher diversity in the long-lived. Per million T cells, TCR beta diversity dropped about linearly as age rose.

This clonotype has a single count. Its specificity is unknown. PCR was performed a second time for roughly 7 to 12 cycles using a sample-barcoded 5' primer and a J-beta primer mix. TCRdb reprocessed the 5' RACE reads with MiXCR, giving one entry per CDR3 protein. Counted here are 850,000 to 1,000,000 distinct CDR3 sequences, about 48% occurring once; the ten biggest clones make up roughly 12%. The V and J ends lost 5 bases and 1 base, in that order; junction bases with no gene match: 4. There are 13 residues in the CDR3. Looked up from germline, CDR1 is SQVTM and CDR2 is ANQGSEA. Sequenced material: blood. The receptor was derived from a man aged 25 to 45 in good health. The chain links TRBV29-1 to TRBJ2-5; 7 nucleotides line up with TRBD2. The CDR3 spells CSVLRTSQETQYF. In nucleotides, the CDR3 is TGCAGCGTTCTTCGGACTAGCCAAGAGACCCAGTACTTC.